The present T cell receptor beta chain was sequenced within a study of T cell responses to AZD1222 COVID-19 vaccine. V was trimmed by 1 base and J by 0 bases, leaving 7 bases between them. Per germline, CDR1 SGHNT and CDR2 YENEEA. This CDR3 contains 15 residues. Sequenced by immunoSEQ multiplex PCR; TCRdb stores in-frame clones only, minus some. Of approximately 79,000 clones listed, 80% to 90% are singletons. The V and J genes are TRBV11-3 and TRBJ2-1, with D tentatively TRBD1 (5 bases). This sample comprised peripheral blood, obtained on day 0 of AZD1222 vaccination. The receptor was isolated from an adult in good health. CDR3 sequence reads: CASSLGQSSYNEQFF. The CDR3 DNA sequence: TGTGCCAGCAGCTTAGGACAGAGCTCCTACAATGAGCAGTTCTTC.